The 15 T cell receptor beta chains given below trace back to one sample, sequenced in a study of PD-1 blockade in classical Hodgkin lymphoma. The time point denotes: cycle 4 day 1 (C4D1), after five to seven weeks of nivolumab. With no exception, relapse followed autologous stem cell transplantation in all patients, and brentuximab vedotin exposure varied. Sequencing was performed with immunoSEQ multiplex PCR; in TCRdb, only in-frame clones are kept and a portion is missing. Of tens of thousands of clones listed, more than 70% are singletons. The material sequenced was peripheral blood mononuclear cells (PBMCs), taken before the fourth cycle of nivolumab. All receptors derive from a human donor with classical Hodgkin lymphoma.

This chain uses TRBV19 with TRBJ1-5; 8 bases agree with TRBD1. V shed 6 bases and J 1 base; nucleotides not matched to a gene: 8. CDR3 length: 16 residues. CDR1 is LNHDA, CDR2 SQIVND, per germline (reference sequence). CDR3: CASSTTGAMSNQPQHF. The DNA of the CDR3 is TGTGCCAGTAGCACGACAGGGGCGATGAGCAATCAGCCCCAGCATTTT.

The chain employs TRBV7-9 and TRBJ2-2; D could derive from TRBD1 or TRBD2 (6 bases each). The germline V gene encodes CDR1 SEHNR and CDR2 FQNEAQ (reference sequence). The CDR3 sequence is 17 residues long. The V end was cut by 0 bases, the J end by 2 bases, with 13 bases between. The chain's CDR3 is CASSLAQGGRNTGELFF. CDR3 sequence (DNA): TGTGCCAGCAGCTTAGCCCAAGGGGGGAGAAACACCGGGGAGCTGTTTTTT.

The table lists this clone with a count of one. V and J are TRBV7-2 and TRBJ1-5; D is unresolved. The CDR3 is 14 amino acids. The germline CDR1 and CDR2 sequences are SGHTA and FQGNSA. The V gene lost 1 base and the J gene lost 2 bases, with 6 bases spanning the gap. In nucleotides, the CDR3 is TGTGCCAGCAGCTTAGGCTGGGGCAATCAGCCCCAGCATTTT. This translates into CASSLGWGNQPQHF.

CDR3 region: CASSPAGAMNSPLHF. As DNA, the CDR3 is TGTGCCAGCAGTCCCGCAGGGGCCATGAATTCACCCCTCCACTTT. The rearrangement joins TRBV6-5 to TRBJ1-6; TRBD1 is a possible D gene (6 bases). Per germline, CDR1 MNHEY and CDR2 SVGAGI. The V and J ends lost 5 bases and 7 bases respectively, with 15 bases between them. The CDR3 totals 15 residues.

Note on this clone: A much larger clone lies one base from this, so it may be a read error. J is TRBJ2-7 and V is TRBV7-8; 8 nucleotides match TRBD1. Germline CDR1 reads SGHVS; CDR2 reads FQNEAQ. The CDR3 totals 14 residues. V was clipped by 4 bases and J by 2 bases; unmatched bases: 4. CDR3 region: CASSSDRVAYEQYF. DNA of the CDR3: TGTGCCAGCAGCTCGGACAGGGTAGCCTACGAGCAGTACTTC. Full variable domain (rest looked up from reference TRBV7-8 and TRBJ2-7): GAGVSQSPRYKVAKRGQDVALRCDPISGHVSLFWYQQALGQGPEFLTYFQNEAQLDKSGLPSDRFFAERPEGSVSTLKIQRTQQEDSAVYLCASSSDRVAYEQYFGPGTRLTVT.

The CDR3 DNA follows: TGTGCCAGCAGCCCCAGGACAGTTGAAAAACTGTTTTTT. The encoded protein is CASSPRTVEKLFF. J is TRBJ1-4 and V is TRBV7-9, with D possibly being TRBD1 (6 bases). Germline V gene sequence: CDR1 SEHNR, CDR2 FQNEAQ (reference sequence). This CDR3 is 13 amino acids long. The ends were cut back, 5 bases at V and 7 bases at J, with 11 bases in the middle.

This chain joins TRBV19 and TRBJ2-3; D uncertain. CDR3 length equals 14 residues. V was clipped by 4 bases and J by 0 bases, with 8 bases between them. Looked up from germline, CDR1 is LNHDA and CDR2 is SQIVND (reference sequence). CDR3 DNA: TGTGCCAGTAGTAGCCTGACGAGCACAGATACGCAGTATTTT. Its protein is CASSSLTSTDTQYF.

CDR3 nucleotide sequence: TGTGCCAGCAAGCGGGGGGCAGATGAGACCCAGTACTTC. Residues: CASKRGADETQYF. The chain combines TRBV2 with TRBJ2-5, with 9 bases identical to TRBD2. Germline assignment: CDR1 SNHLY and CDR2 FYNNEI. J was trimmed by 5 bases and V by 7 bases; bases with no gene match: 5. This CDR3 region has 13 residues.

The chain joins TRBV10-1 to TRBJ2-1, with a possible D match to TRBD1 (6 bases). The CDR3 extends over 12 amino acids. CDR1 WNHNN and CDR2 SYGVQD come from the germline V gene (reference sequence). Trimming removed 6 bases from V and 6 bases from J, with 9 bases in between. CDR3 DNA: TGCGCCAGCAGGGACAGTTCCAATGAGCAGTTCTTC. This translates into CASRDSSNEQFF.

The chain has TRBV6-5 and TRBJ2-7; no reliable D call. The germline V gene has CDR1 MNHEY and CDR2 SVGAGI. The CDR3 totals 13 residues. Trimming removed 6 bases at V and 5 bases at J, with 14 bases between. CDR3 loop: CASSPTLIDEQYF. In nucleotides, the CDR3 is TGTGCCAGCAGCCCGACCCTGATCGACGAGCAGTACTTC.

The V call is TRBV30, the J call TRBJ2-2, with 9 bases aligning to TRBD1. In germline, CDR1 is GTSNPN, CDR2 SVGIG (reference sequence). CDR3 length equals 13 residues. V gave up 4 bases and J gave up 7 bases; unmatched junction bases: 4. The CDR3 here is CAWKHRGHGELFF. The CDR3 DNA sequence: TGTGCCTGGAAGCACAGGGGGCACGGGGAGCTGTTTTTT.

The gene calls are TRBV27 and TRBJ1-2; 7 bases are shared with TRBD1. The J segment lost 6 bases and the V segment lost 6 bases, leaving 7 bases of the junction unmatched. Germline values: CDR1 MNHEY, CDR2 SMNVEV (reference sequence). The CDR3 contains 13 residues. CDR3 region: CASRDTGVNGYTF. DNA for the CDR3: TGTGCCAGCAGGGATACAGGGGTGAATGGCTACACCTTC.

V is TRBV7-8 and J is TRBJ2-5; 8 bases match TRBD1. Trimming at V came to 5 bases and at J to 5 bases, leaving 10 bases not matched to a gene. The germline V gene has CDR1 SGHVS and CDR2 FQNEAQ. The CDR3 has 15 residues. CDR3 DNA sequence: TGTGCCAGCAGCCTAGACAGGGGTGGTAGGGAGACCCAGTACTTC. As protein: CASSLDRGGRETQYF.

CDR3 loop: CASTGAREQYF. In nucleotides, the CDR3 is TGTGCCAGCACCGGGGCCCGCGAGCAGTACTTC. The rearrangement links TRBV7-9 to TRBJ2-7, with D perhaps matching TRBD1 or TRBD2 (5 bases each). Germline values: CDR1 SEHNR, CDR2 FQNEAQ (reference sequence). The CDR3 loop spans 11 amino acids. Trimming left V 7 bases short and J 6 bases short, with 10 bases between.

The V gene is TRBV5-1, the J gene TRBJ1-5; D ambiguous. The V gene's germline CDR1 is SGHRS and CDR2 YFSETQ. The length of the CDR3 is 13 residues. V was clipped by 2 bases and J by 4 bases, with 7 bases between them. The CDR3 spells CASSFGENQPQHF. CDR3 DNA sequence: TGCGCCAGCAGCTTTGGAGAGAATCAGCCCCAGCATTTT.